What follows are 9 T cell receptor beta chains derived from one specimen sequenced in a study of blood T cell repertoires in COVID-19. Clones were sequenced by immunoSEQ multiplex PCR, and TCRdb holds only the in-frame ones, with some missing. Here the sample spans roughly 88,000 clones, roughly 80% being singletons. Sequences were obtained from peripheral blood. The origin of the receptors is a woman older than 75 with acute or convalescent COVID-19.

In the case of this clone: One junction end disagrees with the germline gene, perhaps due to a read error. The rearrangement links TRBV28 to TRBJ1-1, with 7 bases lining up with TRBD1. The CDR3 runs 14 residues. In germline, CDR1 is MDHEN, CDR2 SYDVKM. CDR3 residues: CASNLRDRNTEAFF. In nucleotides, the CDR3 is TGTGCCAGCAATTTACGGGACAGGAACACTGAAGCTTTCTTT.

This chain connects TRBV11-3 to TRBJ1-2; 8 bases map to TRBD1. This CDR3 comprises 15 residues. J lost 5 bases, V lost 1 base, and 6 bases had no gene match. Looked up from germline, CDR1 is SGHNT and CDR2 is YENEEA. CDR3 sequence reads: CASSLAQGAFYGYTF. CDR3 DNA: TGTGCCAGCAGCTTAGCGCAGGGGGCATTTTATGGCTACACCTTC. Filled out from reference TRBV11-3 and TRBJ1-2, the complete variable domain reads EAGVVQSPRYKIIEKKQPVAFWCNPISGHNTLYWYLQNLGQGPELLIRYENEEAVDDSQLPKDRFSAERLKGVDSTLKIQPAELGDSAVYLCASSLAQGAFYGYTFGSGTRLTVV.

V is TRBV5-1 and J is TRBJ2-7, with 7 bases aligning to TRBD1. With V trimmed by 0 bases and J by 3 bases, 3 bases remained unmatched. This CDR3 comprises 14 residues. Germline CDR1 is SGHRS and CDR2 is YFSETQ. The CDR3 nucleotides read TGCGCCAGCAGCTTGGGGGACAGCTTCTACGAGCAGTACTTC. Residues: CASSLGDSFYEQYF. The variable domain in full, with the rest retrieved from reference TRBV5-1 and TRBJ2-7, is KAGVTQTPRYLIKTRGQQVTLSCSPISGHRSVSWYQQTPGQGLQFLFEYFSETQRNKGNFPGRFSGRQFSNSRSEMNVSTLELGDSALYLCASSLGDSFYEQYFGPGTRLTVT.

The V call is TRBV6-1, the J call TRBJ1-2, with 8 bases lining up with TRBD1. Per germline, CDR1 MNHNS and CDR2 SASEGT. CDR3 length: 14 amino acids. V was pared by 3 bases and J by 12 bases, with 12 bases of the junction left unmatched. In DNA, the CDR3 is TGTGCCAGCAGTGAGGGGCAGGGGGCGCATAAAAACACCTTC. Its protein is CASSEGQGAHKNTF.

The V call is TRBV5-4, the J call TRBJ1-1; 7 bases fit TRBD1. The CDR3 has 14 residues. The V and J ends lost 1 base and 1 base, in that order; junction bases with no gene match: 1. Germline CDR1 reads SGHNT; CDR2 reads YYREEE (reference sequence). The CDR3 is CASSLRGRNTEAFF. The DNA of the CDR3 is TGTGCCAGCAGCTTGAGGGGGCGGAACACTGAAGCTTTCTTT.

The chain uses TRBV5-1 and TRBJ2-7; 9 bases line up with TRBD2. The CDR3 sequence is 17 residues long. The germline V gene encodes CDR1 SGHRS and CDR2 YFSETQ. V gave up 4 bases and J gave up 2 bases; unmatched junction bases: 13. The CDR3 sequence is CASSPRPLAGPTYEQYF. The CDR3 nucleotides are TGCGCCAGCAGCCCCAGACCGCTAGCGGGGCCTACCTACGAGCAGTACTTC.

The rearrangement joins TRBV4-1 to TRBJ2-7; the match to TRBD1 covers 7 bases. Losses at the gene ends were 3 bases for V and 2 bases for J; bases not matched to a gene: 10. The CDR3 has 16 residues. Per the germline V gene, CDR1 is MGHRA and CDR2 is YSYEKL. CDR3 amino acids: CASSHEGQRGTYEQYF. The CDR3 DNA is TGCGCCAGCAGCCACGAGGGACAGCGAGGGACCTACGAGCAGTACTTC.

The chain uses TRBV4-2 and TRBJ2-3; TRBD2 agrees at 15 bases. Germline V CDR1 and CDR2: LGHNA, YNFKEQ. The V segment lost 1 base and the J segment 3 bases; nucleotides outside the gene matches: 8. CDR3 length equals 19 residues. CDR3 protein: CASSQGVGLAGGLTDTQYF. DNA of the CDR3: TGTGCCAGCAGCCAAGGAGTGGGACTAGCGGGGGGACTAACAGATACGCAGTATTTT.

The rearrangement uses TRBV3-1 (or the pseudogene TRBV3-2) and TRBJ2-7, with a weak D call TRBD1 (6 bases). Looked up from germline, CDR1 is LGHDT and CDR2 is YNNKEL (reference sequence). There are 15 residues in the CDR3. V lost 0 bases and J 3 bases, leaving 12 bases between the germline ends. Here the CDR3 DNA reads TGTGCCAGCAGCCAAGATCCCAGGGGTAACTACGAGCAGTACTTC. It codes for CASSQDPRGNYEQYF.